This T cell receptor beta chain came from a study of graft-versus-host responses after intestinal transplantation. Study-wide background: Among the recipients, all got anti-thymocyte globulin induction and then tacrolimus and steroids for around 3 years. Whole-study findings and limits: Detection of GvH clones occurred in recipient marrow, and some had their first appearance in ileum or blood.

Using immunoSEQ multiplex PCR, the repertoire was profiled, and TCRdb retains in-frame clones only, with some absent. The data show 12,000 or so clones, approximately 91% seen once. A word on this clone: The antigen is unknown.

V was cut by 6 bases and J by 4 bases, with 13 bases left in between. The CDR3 runs 15 residues. Germline V lookup: CDR1 MNHEY, CDR2 SVGAGI. Regarding time point: postoperative day 105 after intestinal transplantation (dayNNNN = postoperative day). This TCR was sampled from a human patient who received an intestinal transplant, so some T cells may come from the graft donor. The material sequenced was PBMCs, taken 105 days after intestinal transplantation. The V call is TRBV6-5, the J call TRBJ2-6; D possibly corresponds to TRBD1 (5 bases). The CDR3 bases are TGTGCCAGCAGCCTGTGGGGCCCCGGGGCCAACGTCCTGACTTTC. Protein sequence: CASSLWGPGANVLTF.